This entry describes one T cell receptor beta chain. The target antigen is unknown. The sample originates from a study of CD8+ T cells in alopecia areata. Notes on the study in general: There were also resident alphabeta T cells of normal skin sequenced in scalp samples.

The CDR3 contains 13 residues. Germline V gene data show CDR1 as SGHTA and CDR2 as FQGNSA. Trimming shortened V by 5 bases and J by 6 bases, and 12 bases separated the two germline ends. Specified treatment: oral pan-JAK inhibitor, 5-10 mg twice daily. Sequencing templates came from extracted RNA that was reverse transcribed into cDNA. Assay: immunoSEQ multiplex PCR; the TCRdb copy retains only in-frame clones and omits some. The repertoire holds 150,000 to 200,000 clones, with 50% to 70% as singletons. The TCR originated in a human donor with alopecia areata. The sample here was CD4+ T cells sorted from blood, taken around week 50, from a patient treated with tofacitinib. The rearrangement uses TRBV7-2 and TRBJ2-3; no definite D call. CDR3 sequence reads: CASSPRPKDTQYF. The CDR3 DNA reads TGTGCCAGCAGCCCCCGACCAAAGGATACGCAGTATTTT. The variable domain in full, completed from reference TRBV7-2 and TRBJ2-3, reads GAGVSQSPSNKVTEKGKDVELRCDPISGHTALYWYRQSLGQGLEFLIYFQGNSAPDKSGLPSDRFSAERTGGSVSTLTIQRTQQEDSAVYLCASSPRPKDTQYFGPGTRLTVL.